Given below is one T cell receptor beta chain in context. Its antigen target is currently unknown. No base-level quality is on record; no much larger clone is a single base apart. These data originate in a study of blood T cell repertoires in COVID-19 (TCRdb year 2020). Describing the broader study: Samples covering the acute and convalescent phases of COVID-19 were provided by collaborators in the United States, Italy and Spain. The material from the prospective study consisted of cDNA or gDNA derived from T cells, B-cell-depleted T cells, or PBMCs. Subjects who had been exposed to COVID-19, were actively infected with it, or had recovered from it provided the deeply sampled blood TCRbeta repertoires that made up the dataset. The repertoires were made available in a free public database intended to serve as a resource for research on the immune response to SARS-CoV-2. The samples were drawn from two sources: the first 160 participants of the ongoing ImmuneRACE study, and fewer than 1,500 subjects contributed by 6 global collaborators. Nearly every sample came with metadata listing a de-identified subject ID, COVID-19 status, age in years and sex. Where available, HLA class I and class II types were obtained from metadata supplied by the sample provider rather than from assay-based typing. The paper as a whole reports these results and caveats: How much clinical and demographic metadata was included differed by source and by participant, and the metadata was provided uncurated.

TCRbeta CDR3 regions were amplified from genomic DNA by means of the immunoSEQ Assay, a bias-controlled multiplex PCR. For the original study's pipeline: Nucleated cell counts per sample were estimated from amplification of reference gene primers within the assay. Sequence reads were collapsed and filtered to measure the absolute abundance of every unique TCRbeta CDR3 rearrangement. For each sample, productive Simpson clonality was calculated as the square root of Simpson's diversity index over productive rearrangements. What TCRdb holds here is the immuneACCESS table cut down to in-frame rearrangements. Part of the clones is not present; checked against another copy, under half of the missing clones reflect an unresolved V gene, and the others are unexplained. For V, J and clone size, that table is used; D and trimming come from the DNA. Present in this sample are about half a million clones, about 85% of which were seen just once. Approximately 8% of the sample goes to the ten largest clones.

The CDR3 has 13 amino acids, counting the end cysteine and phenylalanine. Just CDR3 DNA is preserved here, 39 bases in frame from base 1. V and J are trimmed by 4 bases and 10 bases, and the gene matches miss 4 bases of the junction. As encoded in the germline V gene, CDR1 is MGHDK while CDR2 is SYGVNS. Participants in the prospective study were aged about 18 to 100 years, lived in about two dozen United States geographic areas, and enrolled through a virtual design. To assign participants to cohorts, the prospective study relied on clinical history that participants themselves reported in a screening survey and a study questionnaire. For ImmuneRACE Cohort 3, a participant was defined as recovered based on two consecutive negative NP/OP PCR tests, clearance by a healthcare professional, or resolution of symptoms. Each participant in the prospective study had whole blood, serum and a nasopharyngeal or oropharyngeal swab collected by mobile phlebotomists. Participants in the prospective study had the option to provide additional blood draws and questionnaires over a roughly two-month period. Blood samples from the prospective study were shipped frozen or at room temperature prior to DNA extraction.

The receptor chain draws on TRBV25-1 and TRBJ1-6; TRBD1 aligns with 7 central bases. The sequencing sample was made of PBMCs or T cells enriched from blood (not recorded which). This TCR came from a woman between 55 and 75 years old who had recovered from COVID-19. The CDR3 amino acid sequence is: CASSAGTVSPLHF. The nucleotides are TGTGCCAGCAGTGCTGGGACAGTATCACCCCTCCACTTT.